Listed below are T cell receptor beta chains from one sample, sequenced in a study of OX40 agonist ivuxolimab in advanced cancers. Sequencing was performed with immunoSEQ multiplex PCR; in TCRdb, only in-frame clones are kept and a portion is missing. This table has roughly 74,000 clones, about 87% appearing once. Sequenced material: CD4+ or CD8+ T cells sorted from blood, taken in a trial of the OX40 agonist ivuxolimab. These receptors came from an adult with an advanced solid tumor such as melanoma, head and neck, liver or kidney cancer. Both conserved end residues are part of each CDR3. Each record gives: J gene, V gene, D gene, clone size, CDR3 protein, CDR3 DNA. A D gene is named only where the DNA matches it firmly. A row's size may be missing; if present it is once, few, many or a size class.

TRBJ2-3 | TRBV5-1 | TRBD2 | . | CASSLGPGGGRDTQYF | TGCGCCAGCAGCTTGGGTCCGGGAGGTGGGAGAGATACGCAGTATTTT
TRBJ1-1 | TRBV4-1 | . | . | CASSQVPLLRGHYTEAFF | TGCGCCAGCAGCCAAGTGCCCCTCCTTCGGGGCCACTACACTGAAGCTTTCTTT
TRBJ1-3 | TRBV21-1 | . | few | CASSLGTGNTIYF | TGTGCCAGCAGTCTAGGGACCGGAAACACCATATATTTT
TRBJ1-4 | TRBV21-1 | . | . | CASSLPVHNEKLFF | TGTGCCAGCAGTTTGCCGGTGCATAATGAAAAACTGTTTTTT
TRBJ2-7 | TRBV9 | TRBD1 | . | CASSARDRSFEQYF | TGTGCCAGCAGCGCCCGGGACAGGTCTTTCGAGCAGTACTTC
TRBJ1-1 | TRBV6-5 | TRBD1 | . | CASKGQGNTEAFF | TGTGCCAGCAAGGGACAGGGTAACACTGAAGCTTTCTTT
TRBJ1-5 | TRBV5-1 | TRBD1 | . | CASSLEGASNQPQHF | TGCGCCAGCAGCTTGGAGGGGGCAAGCAATCAGCCCCAGCATTTT
TRBJ1-1 | TRBV7-2 | TRBD1 | . | CASSATTGTGLQAFF | TGTGCCAGCAGCGCGACCACCGGGACAGGGCTCCAAGCTTTCTTT
TRBJ1-1 | TRBV6-1 | . | . | CASSEWNTEAFF | TGTGCCAGCAGTGAGTGGAACACTGAAGCTTTCTTT
TRBJ1-5 | TRBV19 | . | once | CASSIEVRQPQHF | TGTGCCAGTAGTATAGAGGTAAGGCAGCCCCAGCATTTT
TRBJ2-7 | TRBV7-8 | . | . | CASSNDWKSYEQYF | TGTGCCAGCAGCAACGACTGGAAATCCTACGAGCAGTACTTC
TRBJ2-2 | TRBV9 | . | . | CASSGTQHTGELFF | TGTGCCAGCAGCGGGACACAACATACCGGGGAGCTGTTTTTT
TRBJ1-2 | TRBV7-2 | . | . | CASSFQVTGIGYTF | TGTGCCAGCAGCTTCCAGGTCACTGGGATCGGCTACACCTTC
TRBJ2-2 | TRBV28 | . | . | CASTPWGGDAGELFF | TGTGCCAGCACTCCCTGGGGCGGGGATGCCGGGGAGCTGTTTTTT
TRBJ1-6 | TRBV18 | TRBD1 | . | CASSLLPGQGISPLHF | TGTGCCAGCTCACTTCTCCCGGGACAGGGAATCTCACCCCTCCACTTT
TRBJ2-6 | TRBV9 | . | . | CASATKTGANVLTF | TGTGCCAGCGCGACTAAAACTGGGGCCAACGTCCTGACTTTC
TRBJ2-3 | TRBV7-6 | . | once | CASSLGSTDTQYF | TGTGCCAGCAGCCTGGGTAGCACAGATACGCAGTATTTT
TRBJ1-5 | TRBV6-6 | . | . | CASSHGQINQPQHF | TGTGCCAGCAGCCACGGACAGATCAATCAGCCCCAGCATTTT
TRBJ1-1 | TRBV5-6 | . | . | CASSLMGSLKNLNTEAFF | TGTGCCAGCAGCTTGATGGGGTCGCTCAAAAATTTGAACACTGAAGCTTTCTTT